The 32 T cell receptor beta chains below come from one sample, sequenced in a study of shared clonotypes between healthy human individuals. Method: immunoSEQ multiplex PCR; TCRdb's copy keeps in-frame clones and lacks some. The profile shows some 2.4 million clones, roughly 93% of them singletons. Source material: naive CD4+ T cells from PBMCs. The subset: CD45RA+ positively selected. The receptors shown here come from a man aged 18 to 29 in good health. Some clones in this sample may be carry-over from other donors' samples.

The chain carries TRBV5-1 and TRBJ2-1; TRBD2 matches 7 bases. After removal of 4 bases from V and 4 bases from J, the junction contained 14 bases not matched to a gene. The germline CDR1 and CDR2 sequences are SGHRS and YFSETQ. The CDR3 length is 17 residues. CDR3 region: CASSPGYLGRAYNEQFF. The CDR3 coding sequence is TGCGCCAGCAGCCCCGGATATCTAGGGAGGGCTTACAATGAGCAGTTCTTC.

This rearrangement joins TRBV5-5 to TRBJ2-1; 11 bases match TRBD2. J was trimmed by 8 bases and V by 4 bases; bases with no gene match: 14. The CDR3 extends over 17 amino acids. The germline V gene has CDR1 SGHKS and CDR2 YYEKEE (reference sequence). CDR3 DNA: TGTGCCAGCAGCCGAACTCTAGCGGGAGGTCTTTCGGATGAGCAGTTCTTC. Protein product: CASSRTLAGGLSDEQFF.

The chain carries TRBV5-1 and TRBJ2-5; TRBD2 matches 15 bases. The J segment lost 5 bases and the V segment lost 3 bases, leaving 5 bases of the junction unmatched. The CDR3 loop spans 16 amino acids. Germline V gene data show CDR1 as SGHRS and CDR2 as YFSETQ. The CDR3 is CASSSGLAGGVETQYF. The CDR3 DNA is TGCGCCAGCAGCTCAGGACTAGCGGGAGGGGTGGAGACCCAGTACTTC.

This rearrangement joins TRBV5-6 to TRBJ2-6; D is unresolved. CDR3 length equals 18 residues. Germline V gene sequence: CDR1 SGHDT, CDR2 YYEEEE. With 0 bases removed from V and 0 bases from J, the gap between germline ends came to 13 bases. The CDR3 nucleotides read TGTGCCAGCAGCTTGGTCGTCTTCGAAAACTCTGGGGCCAACGTCCTGACTTTC. It yields the protein CASSLVVFENSGANVLTF.

This clone is a singleton in its sample. The CDR3 sequence: CASSLPGAETQYF. DNA of the CDR3: TGTGCCAGCAGTCTCCCCGGGGCTGAGACCCAGTACTTC. The gene calls are TRBV6-5 and TRBJ2-5; D is possibly TRBD1 or TRBD2 (5 bases each). The CDR3 contains 13 residues. CDR1 and CDR2 from the germline V gene are MNHEY and SVGAGI. Trimming removed 5 bases from V and 5 bases from J, with 12 bases in between.

This sequence joins TRBV28 and TRBJ2-7, with D unclear. V lost 6 bases, J lost 6 bases, and 12 bases lay in between. Looked up from germline, CDR1 is MDHEN and CDR2 is SYDVKM. This CDR3 is built from 12 residues. The CDR3 DNA sequence: TGTGCCAGCAGCGGCTCAATCGGCGAGCAGTACTTC. This translates into CASSGSIGEQYF. The full variable domain, rest sourced from reference TRBV28 and TRBJ2-7, is DVKVTQSSRYLVKRTGEKVFLECVQDMDHENMFWYRQDPGLGLRLIYFSYDVKMKEKGDIPEGYSVSREKKERFSLILESASTNQTSMYLCASSGSIGEQYFGPGTRLTVT.

This chain links TRBV5-1 with TRBJ2-5; TRBD1 might be the D (6 bases). Germline V lookup: CDR1 SGHRS, CDR2 YFSETQ. Trimming took 0 bases from V and 3 from J, leaving 12 bases between them. CDR3 length: 15 residues. This CDR3 reads CASSLGARGEETQYF. For the CDR3, the DNA is TGCGCCAGCAGCTTGGGTGCCAGGGGAGAAGAGACCCAGTACTTC. Full variable domain (missing parts from reference TRBV5-1 and TRBJ2-5): KAGVTQTPRYLIKTRGQQVTLSCSPISGHRSVSWYQQTPGQGLQFLFEYFSETQRNKGNFPGRFSGRQFSNSRSEMNVSTLELGDSALYLCASSLGARGEETQYFGPGTRLLVL.

The sample holds one count of this clone. This chain uses TRBV27 with TRBJ2-7, with D maybe TRBD1 (6 bases). The CDR3 consists of 14 residues. V dropped 3 bases and J dropped 1 base, with 10 bases sitting between them. Germline CDR1 reads MNHEY; CDR2 reads SMNVEV (reference sequence). The CDR3 DNA sequence: TGTGCCAGCAGTTTCGGGACATCGTCCTACGAGCAGTACTTC. Its translation is CASSFGTSSYEQYF.

This chain joins TRBV5-4 and TRBJ2-7; D remains unclear. This CDR3 spans 14 amino acids. The germline V and J ends were trimmed by 2 bases and 2 bases, with 11 bases remaining between them. Germline V CDR1 and CDR2: SGHNT, YYREEE (reference sequence). DNA for the CDR3: TGTGCCAGCAGCTTTAACCCAGGTACCTACGAGCAGTACTTC. This translates into CASSFNPGTYEQYF.

The chain uses TRBV6-1 and TRBJ2-7; 7 nucleotides line up with TRBD2. With V trimmed by 0 bases and J by 13 bases, 9 bases remained unmatched. The CDR3 spans 13 residues. Germline CDR1 MNHNS, CDR2 SASEGT. CDR3 amino acids: CASSEASRSGIYF. CDR3 DNA sequence: TGTGCCAGCAGTGAAGCGAGCCGGAGCGGGATCTACTTC.

The chain uses TRBV5-1 and TRBJ2-7; D unclear. The V end lost 0 bases, the J end lost 5 bases, and 9 bases lay between the germline ends. In germline, CDR1 is SGHRS, CDR2 YFSETQ. The CDR3 length is 13 residues. The CDR3 DNA is TGCGCCAGCAGCTTGGGTACCGCAGACGAGCAGTACTTC. Translating gives CASSLGTADEQYF. Full variable domain (missing parts from reference TRBV5-1 and TRBJ2-7): KAGVTQTPRYLIKTRGQQVTLSCSPISGHRSVSWYQQTPGQGLQFLFEYFSETQRNKGNFPGRFSGRQFSNSRSEMNVSTLELGDSALYLCASSLGTADEQYFGPGTRLTVT.

A remark on this clone: The sample holds other DNA sequences that translate to the same CDR3. The chain carries TRBV5-1 and TRBJ2-7; D is ambiguous. The V end lost 0 bases, the J end lost 5 bases, and 9 bases lay between the germline ends. There are 13 residues in the CDR3. The germline gives CDR1 SGHRS, CDR2 YFSETQ. In DNA form, the CDR3 reads TGCGCCAGCAGCTTGGGTAGTGGGAACGAGCAGTACTTC. Protein sequence: CASSLGSGNEQYF. The entire variable domain, with the rest obtained from reference TRBV5-1 and TRBJ2-7, is as follows: KAGVTQTPRYLIKTRGQQVTLSCSPISGHRSVSWYQQTPGQGLQFLFEYFSETQRNKGNFPGRFSGRQFSNSRSEMNVSTLELGDSALYLCASSLGSGNEQYFGPGTRLTVT.

This chain joins TRBV28 and TRBJ1-1; tentative D call: TRBD1 (5 bases). Germline V gene sequence: CDR1 MDHEN, CDR2 SYDVKM. V lost 3 bases to trimming and J lost 1 base, with 9 bases between them. The CDR3 runs 14 residues. The DNA for the CDR3 is TGTGCCAGCAGTTTGGGACGGTCGAACACTGAAGCTTTCTTT. Protein: CASSLGRSNTEAFF.

This chain uses TRBV2 with TRBJ1-2; TRBD1 matches 7 bases. Losses at the gene ends were 4 bases for V and 6 bases for J; bases not matched to a gene: 11. CDR1 SNHLY and CDR2 FYNNEI come from the germline V gene. This CDR3 is built from 15 residues. The chain's CDR3 is CASSVKGQKSNGYTF. The CDR3 DNA follows: TGTGCCAGCAGTGTTAAGGGACAGAAAAGTAATGGCTACACCTTC.

A few counts support this clone. The chain employs TRBV28 and TRBJ1-1; no definite D call. The V gene lost 7 bases and the J gene lost 8 bases, with 11 bases spanning the gap. Germline loops: CDR1 MDHEN, CDR2 SYDVKM. This CDR3 has 11 amino acids. DNA for the CDR3: TGTGCCAGCACCCCGGGTGTAGAAGCTTTCTTT. As protein: CASTPGVEAFF.

CDR3 in DNA: TGTGCCAGCAGCTTGGGGGCTAGCGGGAGCGTTGATACGCAGTATTTT. Translating it yields CASSLGASGSVDTQYF. V gene TRBV7-3 combines with J gene TRBJ2-3, with 10 bases aligning to TRBD2. This CDR3 region has 16 residues. Trimming at V came to 3 bases and at J to 6 bases, leaving 9 bases not matched to a gene. Germline V gene data show CDR1 as SGHTA and CDR2 as FQGTGA.

The gene calls are TRBV25-1 and TRBJ1-1, with D perhaps TRBD1 (5 bases). Germline V CDR1 and CDR2: MGHDK, SYGVNS. Trimming took off 4 bases at V and 4 bases at J, with 10 bases between the two ends. The length of the CDR3 is 13 residues. CDR3 sequence (DNA): TGTGCCAGCAGTGGCCCTGGGGGCACTGAAGCTTTCTTT. Its protein product is CASSGPGGTEAFF.

This rearrangement joins TRBV6-5 to TRBJ2-7, with 13 bases identical to TRBD2. Trimming at V came to 7 bases and at J to 3 bases, leaving 6 bases not matched to a gene. Germline V gene sequence: CDR1 MNHEY, CDR2 SVGAGI. This CDR3 region has 15 residues. The CDR3 loop reads CASTRTSGRVYEQYF. DNA of the CDR3: TGTGCCAGCACCCGGACTAGCGGGAGAGTCTACGAGCAGTACTTC.

The chain combines TRBV2 with TRBJ2-5; TRBD1 might be the D (7 bases). Trimming took 8 bases from V and 1 from J, leaving 11 bases between them. This CDR3 has 13 residues. The germline gives CDR1 SNHLY, CDR2 FYNNEI. CDR3 DNA sequence: TGTGCCAGCGCGGGACAGACCCAAGAGACCCAGTACTTC. It specifies CASAGQTQETQYF.

The rearrangement joins TRBV9 to TRBJ2-2, with TRBD2 matching over 9 bases. The CDR3 length is 17 residues. The V gene end was trimmed by 0 bases and the J gene end by 6 bases; junction bases not matched to a gene: 9. CDR1 SGDLS and CDR2 YYNGEE come from the germline V gene. The CDR3 region has the DNA TGTGCCAGCAGCGTAGGGGTAGCGGGAGAGTGGGCCGGGGAGCTGTTTTTT. Protein: CASSVGVAGEWAGELFF.

The rearrangement joins TRBV28 to TRBJ2-7, with D possibly being TRBD1 (5 bases). The CDR3 extends over 15 amino acids. The V end lost 4 bases, the J end lost 0 bases, and 13 bases lay between the germline ends. Germline CDR1 is MDHEN and CDR2 is SYDVKM. The CDR3 spells CASSWGRRLSYEQYF. The CDR3 nucleotides read TGTGCCAGCAGTTGGGGCCGGCGGCTCTCCTACGAGCAGTACTTC.

Comments on this clone: The same CDR3 arises from other DNA sequences in this sample as well. The chain joins TRBV7-2 to TRBJ2-7; D is unclear. Germline V gene data show CDR1 as SGHTA and CDR2 as FQGNSA. This CDR3 spans 11 amino acids. Deletions cut 5 bases from V and 3 bases from J, with 5 bases between. Written as DNA, the CDR3 is TGTGCCAGCAGCCAACTCTACGAGCAGTACTTC. Its translation: CASSQLYEQYF. Filled out from reference TRBV7-2 and TRBJ2-7, the complete variable domain reads GAGVSQSPSNKVTEKGKDVELRCDPISGHTALYWYRQSLGQGLEFLIYFQGNSAPDKSGLPSDRFSAERTGGSVSTLTIQRTQQEDSAVYLCASSQLYEQYFGPGTRLTVT.

This chain links TRBV6-1 with TRBJ1-2; D remains unclear. Trimming stripped 2 bases from V and 5 bases from J, with 12 bases between. Looked up from germline, CDR1 is MNHNS and CDR2 is SASEGT. The CDR3 sequence is 14 residues long. As DNA, the CDR3 is TGTGCCAGCAGTGAATACACAGCGGAGTATGGCTACACCTTC. Its protein is CASSEYTAEYGYTF.

The V and J genes are TRBV11-1 and TRBJ2-7; TRBD2 matches 10 bases. The CDR3 spans 14 residues. The junction had 3 bases not matched to a gene; V was cut back by 6 bases and J by 1 base. From germline, CDR1 is SGHAT and CDR2 FQDESV (reference sequence). This chain's CDR3 is CASSMGLASYEQYF. CDR3 coding DNA: TGTGCCAGCAGTATGGGACTAGCGTCCTACGAGCAGTACTTC.

The J gene is TRBJ1-5, the V gene TRBV10-3, with TRBD1 as a possible D gene (6 bases). CDR1 and CDR2 from the germline V gene are ENHRY and SYGVKD. With 4 bases removed from V and 7 bases from J, the gap between germline ends came to 20 bases. The CDR3 loop spans 16 amino acids. CDR3 residues: CAISGGGMGAWQPQHF. CDR3 DNA sequence: TGTGCCATCAGTGGGGGAGGGATGGGGGCGTGGCAGCCCCAGCATTTT.

The chain recombines TRBV19 with TRBJ2-3, with a possible D match to TRBD2 (5 bases). This CDR3 comprises 18 residues. V was shortened by 4 bases and J by 14 bases, with 34 bases between the two germline ends. Germline CDR1 LNHDA, CDR2 SQIVND (reference sequence). The CDR3 loop is CASSKGIPGRAFGVERYF. CDR3 sequence (DNA): TGTGCCAGTAGTAAGGGTATTCCCGGACGGGCTTTCGGGGTGGAGCGGTATTTT.

V is TRBV5-1 and J is TRBJ1-1; a possible D gene is TRBD1 (6 bases). V lost 1 base, J lost 1 base, and 8 bases lay in between. CDR1 SGHRS and CDR2 YFSETQ come from the germline V gene. The CDR3 spans 14 residues. The CDR3 loop reads CASSLRQANTEAFF. In DNA form, the CDR3 reads TGCGCCAGCAGCTTGAGACAGGCGAACACTGAAGCTTTCTTT.

The V gene is TRBV5-4, the J gene TRBJ2-1; D is uncertain. Trimming removed 1 base from V and 9 bases from J, with 8 bases in between. The CDR3 spans 12 residues. Germline loops: CDR1 SGHNT, CDR2 YYREEE (reference sequence). For the CDR3, the DNA is TGTGCCAGCAGCTTGTACGTGGGTGAGCAGTTCTTC. As protein: CASSLYVGEQFF.

This clone was seen a single time. This sample includes further DNA sequences coding for the same CDR3. The V gene is TRBV28, the J gene TRBJ1-3; perhaps TRBD1 as D (6 bases). CDR3 size: 15 residues. Trimming cost V 3 bases and J 3 bases, with 12 bases left between them. Looked up from germline, CDR1 is MDHEN and CDR2 is SYDVKM. The CDR3 region is CASSFGGARGNTIYF. DNA of the CDR3: TGTGCCAGCAGTTTCGGGGGGGCCCGTGGAAACACCATATATTTT.

The J gene is TRBJ2-5, the V gene TRBV6-5, with TRBD2 matching over 8 bases. The junction had 4 bases not matched to a gene; V was cut back by 0 bases and J by 1 base. Per the germline V gene, CDR1 is MNHEY and CDR2 is SVGAGI. The CDR3 extends over 16 amino acids. CDR3 sequence reads: CASSYSGRGAQETQYF. In DNA, the CDR3 is TGTGCCAGCAGTTACTCAGGGCGGGGGGCCCAAGAGACCCAGTACTTC.

J is TRBJ2-2 and V is TRBV29-1, with TRBD2 as a possible D gene (6 bases). The CDR3 is 14 residues long. V lost 4 bases, J lost 6 bases, and 15 bases lay in between. Per germline, CDR1 SQVTM and CDR2 ANQGSEA. CDR3 coding DNA: TGCAGCGTTGGTCCGGGAGCGGGCCCCGGGGAGCTGTTTTTT. Encoded protein: CSVGPGAGPGELFF.

The chain combines TRBV7-6 with TRBJ2-3; no definite D call. Germline V lookup: CDR1 SGHVS, CDR2 FNYEAQ. The CDR3 extends over 14 amino acids. The V end was cut by 3 bases, the J end by 0 bases, with 7 bases between. The CDR3 region has the DNA TGTGCCAGCAGCTTCAGGACGAGCACAGATACGCAGTATTTT. It codes for CASSFRTSTDTQYF.